This TCR beta chain was sequenced during a study of T cells in localized non-small cell lung cancer. Notes on this clone: The antigen remains undetermined.

Whole-study findings and limits: Multi-region tumor sequencing was not done, so intratumor heterogeneity could not be excluded. Uninvolved adjacent lung showed higher T cell clonality than tumor. For the top 100 tumor clones, a median approximately 61 also appeared in adjacent lung.

Here immunoSEQ multiplex PCR was the method, and the copy in TCRdb shows in-frame clones only, minus some. The profile covers 90,000 to 95,000 clones, with about 91% appearing a single time and over 12% taken by the ten largest. The input for sequencing was peripheral blood, taken before any cancer treatment. This TCR derives from a man between 40 and 70 years old with stage I squamous cell lung carcinoma.

CDR3: CASSHYPRGGSYEQYF. CDR3 sequence (DNA): TGCGCCAGCAGCCACTACCCAAGGGGGGGGTCCTACGAGCAGTACTTC. The chain is built from TRBV4-1 and TRBJ2-7, with D possibly matching TRBD2 (7 bases). The length of the CDR3 is 16 residues. V lost 3 bases and J lost 1, with 16 bases in between. Germline V gene sequence: CDR1 MGHRA, CDR2 YSYEKL.